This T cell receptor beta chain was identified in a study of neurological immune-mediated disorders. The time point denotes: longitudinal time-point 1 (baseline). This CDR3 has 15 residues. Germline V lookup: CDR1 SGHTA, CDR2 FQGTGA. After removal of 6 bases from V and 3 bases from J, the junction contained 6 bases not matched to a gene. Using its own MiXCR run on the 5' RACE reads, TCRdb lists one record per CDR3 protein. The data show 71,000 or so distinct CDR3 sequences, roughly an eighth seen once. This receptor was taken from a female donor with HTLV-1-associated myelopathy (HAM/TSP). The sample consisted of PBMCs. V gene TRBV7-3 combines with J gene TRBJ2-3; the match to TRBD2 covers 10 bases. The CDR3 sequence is CASRVAGGVTDTQYF. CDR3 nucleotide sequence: TGTGCCAGCAGGGTAGCGGGGGGTGTAACAGATACGCAGTATTTT.